What follows are 7 T cell receptor beta chains derived from one specimen sequenced in a study of CD8 T cells in Susac syndrome. An input of roughly 0.5 to 1 ug of RNA was subjected to reverse transcription using random hexamers. A single record per CDR3 protein comes from TCRdb applying MiXCR to the immunoSEQ multiplex PCR reads. The sample includes some 150,000 distinct CDR3 sequences, around 96% of them seen just once. Sequences were obtained from CD4+ T cells from PBMCs. The receptors originated from a human donor with Susac syndrome.

The rearrangement links TRBV14 to TRBJ2-5; D is ambiguous. Trimming removed 2 bases at V and 2 bases at J, with 3 bases between. The CDR3 contains 12 residues. The germline V gene has CDR1 SGHDN and CDR2 FVKESK. The CDR3 is CASSQTQETQYF. In DNA form, the CDR3 reads TGTGCCAGCAGCCAAACACAAGAGACCCAGTACTTC.

This rearrangement joins TRBV7-9 to TRBJ2-5; D remains ambiguous. The CDR3 covers 17 residues. CDR1 and CDR2 (germline): SEHNR, FQNEAQ (reference sequence). Trimming stripped 1 base from V and 5 bases from J, with 20 bases between. CDR3 coding DNA: TGTGCCAGCAGCTTAGGGCTGTCCAGATTGCAAGTGGAGACCCAGTACTTC. This encodes CASSLGLSRLQVETQYF. Using reference TRBV7-9 and TRBJ2-5 for the parts outside the CDR3, the full variable domain is DTGVSQNPRHKITKRGQNVTFRCDPISEHNRLYWYRQTLGQGPEFLTYFQNEAQLEKSRLLSDRFSAERPKGSFSTLEIQRTEQGDSAMYLCASSLGLSRLQVETQYFGPGTRLLVL.

The V gene is TRBV3-1, the J gene TRBJ1-5; tentative D call: TRBD1 (5 bases). The CDR3 length is 15 residues. Germline loops: CDR1 LGHDT, CDR2 YNNKEL (reference sequence). Trimming left V 0 bases short and J 6 bases short, with 12 bases between. This CDR3 is CASSQDVRVGQPQHF. Here the CDR3 DNA reads TGTGCCAGCAGCCAAGATGTCAGGGTGGGTCAGCCCCAGCATTTT.

The chain recombines TRBV2 with TRBJ2-1; D possibly corresponds to TRBD2 (5 bases). Trimming cost V 6 bases and J 5 bases, with 14 bases left between them. Germline CDR1 is SNHLY and CDR2 is FYNNEI. The CDR3 totals 14 residues. The CDR3 here is CASSHPGLHNEQFF. Written as DNA, the CDR3 is TGTGCCAGCAGCCACCCCGGACTCCACAATGAGCAGTTCTTC.

The V and J genes are TRBV29-1 and TRBJ2-7; TRBD1 agrees at 7 bases. The CDR3 runs 13 residues. Trimming took 5 bases from V and 2 from J; bases not matched to a gene: 6. Germline V gene data show CDR1 as SQVTM and CDR2 as ANQGSEA. CDR3 region: CSVLGQTPYEQYF. CDR3 nucleotides: TGCAGCGTTTTGGGACAGACACCCTACGAGCAGTACTTC.

The gene calls are TRBV6-5 and TRBJ2-7; TRBD1 matches 9 bases. Looked up from germline, CDR1 is MNHEY and CDR2 is SVGAGI. The CDR3 contains 14 residues. V lost 6 bases, J lost 4 bases, and 7 bases stayed unmatched. The CDR3 DNA sequence: TGTGCCAGCAGCGCCGGGACAGGGAGATACGAGCAGTACTTC. Translated, it gives CASSAGTGRYEQYF.

The V call is TRBV12-3 or TRBV12-4, the J call TRBJ2-1, with D tentatively TRBD2 (5 bases). The CDR3 is made up of 14 amino acids. V lost 5 bases and J 5 bases, leaving 13 bases between the germline ends. CDR3 sequence: CASSPPPGNNEQFF. For the CDR3, the DNA is TGTGCCAGCAGTCCCCCTCCGGGAAACAATGAGCAGTTCTTC.